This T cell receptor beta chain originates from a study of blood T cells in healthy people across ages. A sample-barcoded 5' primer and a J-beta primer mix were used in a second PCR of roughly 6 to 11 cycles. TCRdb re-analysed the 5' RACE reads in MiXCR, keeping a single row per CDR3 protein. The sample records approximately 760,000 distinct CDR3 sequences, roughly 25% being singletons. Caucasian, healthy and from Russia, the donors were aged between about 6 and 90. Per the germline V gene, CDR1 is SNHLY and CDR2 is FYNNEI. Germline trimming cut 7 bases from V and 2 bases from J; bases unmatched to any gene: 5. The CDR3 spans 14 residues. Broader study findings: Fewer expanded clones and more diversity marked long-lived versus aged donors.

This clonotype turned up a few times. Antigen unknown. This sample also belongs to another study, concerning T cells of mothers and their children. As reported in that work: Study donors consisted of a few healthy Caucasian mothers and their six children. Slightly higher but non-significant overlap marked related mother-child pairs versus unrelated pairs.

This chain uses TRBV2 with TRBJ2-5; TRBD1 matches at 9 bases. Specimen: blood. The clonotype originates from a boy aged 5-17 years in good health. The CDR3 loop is CASTTGGGQETQYF. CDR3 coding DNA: TGTGCCAGCACGACAGGGGGGGGTCAAGAGACCCAGTACTTC.